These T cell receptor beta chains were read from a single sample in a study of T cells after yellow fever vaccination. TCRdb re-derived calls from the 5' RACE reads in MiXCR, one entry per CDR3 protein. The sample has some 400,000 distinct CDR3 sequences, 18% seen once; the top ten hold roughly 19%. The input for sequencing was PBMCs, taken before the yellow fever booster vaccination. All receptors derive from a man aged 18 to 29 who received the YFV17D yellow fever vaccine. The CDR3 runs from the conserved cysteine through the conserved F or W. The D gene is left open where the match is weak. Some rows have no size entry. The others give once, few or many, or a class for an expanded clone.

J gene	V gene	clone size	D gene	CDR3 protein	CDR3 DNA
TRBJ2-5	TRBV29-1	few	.	CSVEGGGGETQYF	TGCAGCGTTGAGGGTGGAGGGGGCGAGACCCAGTACTTC
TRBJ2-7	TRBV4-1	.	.	CASSNGVWAYEQYF	TGCGCCAGCAGCAACGGAGTTTGGGCCTACGAGCAGTACTTC
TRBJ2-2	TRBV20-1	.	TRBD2	CSAYWLAGGNTGELFF	TGCAGTGCTTACTGGCTAGCGGGGGGAAACACCGGGGAGCTGTTTTTT
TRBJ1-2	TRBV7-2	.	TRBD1	CASSFWTGQGLDGYTF	TGTGCCAGCAGCTTCTGGACGGGACAGGGACTGGATGGCTACACCTTC
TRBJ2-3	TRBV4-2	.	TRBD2	CASSQDRRGDTQYF	TGTGCCAGCAGCCAAGATCGGCGGGGGGATACGCAGTATTTT
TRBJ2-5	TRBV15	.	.	CATSRDEEETQYF	TGTGCCACCAGCAGAGATGAGGAAGAGACCCAGTACTTC
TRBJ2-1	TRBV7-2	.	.	CASSLDSFTHYEQFF	TGTGCCAGCAGCTTAGACAGTTTTACGCACTATGAGCAGTTCTTC
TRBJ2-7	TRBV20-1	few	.	CSASLPGTYEQYF	TGCAGTGCTAGTCTGCCAGGGACCTACGAGCAGTACTTC
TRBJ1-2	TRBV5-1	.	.	CASSLRDRDGYTF	TGCGCCAGCAGCTTGCGCGATCGAGACGGCTACACCTTC
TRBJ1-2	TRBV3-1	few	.	CASSQTVSNYGYTF	TGTGCCAGCAGCCAGACGGTCTCTAACTATGGCTACACCTTC
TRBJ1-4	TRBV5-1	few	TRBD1	CASSPDRYNEKLFF	TGCGCCAGCAGTCCGGACAGGTATAATGAAAAACTGTTTTTT
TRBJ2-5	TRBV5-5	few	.	CASSESWTSETQYF	TGTGCCAGCAGCGAGTCATGGACGTCAGAGACCCAGTACTTC
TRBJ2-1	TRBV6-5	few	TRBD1	CASSPTFDRAGNEQFF	TGTGCCAGCAGTCCCACCTTCGACAGGGCCGGCAATGAGCAGTTCTTC
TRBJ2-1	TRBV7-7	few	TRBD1	CASSRDRKYNEQFF	TGTGCCAGCAGTAGGGACAGAAAATACAATGAGCAGTTCTTC
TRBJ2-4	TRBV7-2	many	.	CASSLVVRGGPGNIQYF	TGTGCCAGCAGCTTAGTCGTCAGGGGGGGCCCCGGAAACATTCAGTACTTC
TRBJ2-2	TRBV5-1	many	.	CASSLDRANTGELFF	TGCGCCAGCAGCTTGGACAGAGCGAACACCGGGGAGCTGTTTTTT
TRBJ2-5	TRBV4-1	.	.	CASSQDNAQPGGRWETQYF	TGCGCCAGCAGCCAAGATAATGCCCAACCGGGGGGCAGGTGGGAGACCCAGTACTTC
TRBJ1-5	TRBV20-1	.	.	CSASRGTGYSNQPQHF	TGCAGTGCTTCCAGAGGTACAGGGTATAGCAATCAGCCCCAGCATTTT
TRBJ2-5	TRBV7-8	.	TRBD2	CASSFMGGETQYF	TGTGCCAGCAGCTTTATGGGGGGGGAGACCCAGTACTTC
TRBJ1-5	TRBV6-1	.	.	CASTLTLSNQPQHF	TGTGCCAGCACCCTCACCCTTAGCAATCAGCCCCAGCATTTT
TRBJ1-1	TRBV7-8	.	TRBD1	CASSLRDSNTEAFF	TGTGCCAGCAGCCTCCGGGACAGCAACACTGAAGCTTTCTTT
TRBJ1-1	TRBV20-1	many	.	CSARGGNTEAFF	TGCAGTGCTAGGGGAGGGAACACTGAAGCTTTCTTT
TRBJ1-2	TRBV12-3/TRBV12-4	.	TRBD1	CASSSGQGFGYTF	TGTGCCAGCAGTTCCGGACAGGGTTTTGGCTACACCTTC
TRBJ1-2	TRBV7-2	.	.	CASSLVPYNYGYTF	TGTGCCAGCAGCTTAGTCCCTTATAACTATGGCTACACCTTC
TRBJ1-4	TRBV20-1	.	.	CSASLQGGEEKLFF	TGCAGTGCTAGCCTACAGGGAGGGGAGGAAAAACTGTTTTTT
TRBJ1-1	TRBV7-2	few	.	CASRLGGGTEAFF	TGTGCCAGCAGACTAGGGGGGGGGACTGAAGCTTTCTTT
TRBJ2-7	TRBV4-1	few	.	CASSQVLDSADEQYF	TGCGCCAGCAGCCAAGTTTTGGACAGCGCGGACGAGCAGTACTTC